Presented here are 17 T cell receptor beta chains from one specimen sequenced in a study of T cells in localized non-small cell lung cancer. Generated by immunoSEQ multiplex PCR, the TCRdb table keeps only in-frame clones and is missing some. The sample has over a thousand clones; more than 25% are singletons. Sample: normal lung tissue next to the tumor, taken before any cancer treatment. These TCRs come from a male donor older than 55 with stage II lung adenocarcinoma.

In its sample, this clone is large. The gene calls are TRBV11-3 and TRBJ2-1; the D is unclear. The germline V gene encodes CDR1 SGHNT and CDR2 YENEEA. V was trimmed by 6 bases and J by 7 bases, leaving 19 bases between them. This CDR3 spans 15 amino acids. The CDR3 sequence is CASSFTDLVQNEQFF. The CDR3 nucleotides are TGTGCCAGCAGTTTCACAGATTTGGTACAGAATGAGCAGTTCTTC. Drawing the rest from reference TRBV11-3 and TRBJ2-1, the complete variable domain is EAGVVQSPRYKIIEKKQPVAFWCNPISGHNTLYWYLQNLGQGPELLIRYENEEAVDDSQLPKDRFSAERLKGVDSTLKIQPAELGDSAVYLCASSFTDLVQNEQFFGPGTRLTVL.

V and J are TRBV9 and TRBJ1-5; tentatively, D is TRBD1 (6 bases). The length of the CDR3 is 15 residues. From germline, CDR1 is SGDLS and CDR2 YYNGEE. The V end lost 5 bases, the J end lost 2 bases, and 14 bases lay between the germline ends. CDR3 residues: CASSLQGAGNQPQHF. For the CDR3, the DNA is TGTGCCAGCAGTTTACAGGGAGCAGGCAATCAGCCCCAGCATTTT.

The genes are TRBV4-1 and TRBJ1-1; no clear D gene. Germline V lookup: CDR1 MGHRA, CDR2 YSYEKL. CDR3 length: 12 amino acids. The V end lost 3 bases, the J end lost 0 bases, and 2 bases lay between the germline ends. The CDR3 nucleotides are TGCGCCAGCAGCCAGATGAACACTGAAGCTTTCTTT. It codes for CASSQMNTEAFF.

V usage is TRBV11-3 and J usage is TRBJ1-1, with a tentative D call TRBD1 (5 bases). This CDR3 is 14 amino acids long. The germline V gene encodes CDR1 SGHNT and CDR2 YENEEA. V was shortened by 1 base and J by 2 bases, with 8 bases between the two germline ends. CDR3 residues: CASSLGGSNTEAFF. The CDR3 DNA reads TGTGCCAGCAGCTTAGGGGGGAGCAACACTGAAGCTTTCTTT.

CDR3 coding DNA: TGCGCCAGCAGACGTGGACAGGGCCTCTCCTACGAGCAGTACGTC. It is translated as CASRRGQGLSYEQYV. This chain links TRBV5-1 with TRBJ2-7; TRBD1 aligns across 8 bases. Germline CDR1 SGHRS, CDR2 YFSETQ. With V trimmed by 5 bases and J by 0 bases, 7 bases remained unmatched. There are 15 residues in the CDR3.

The chain has TRBV6-8 and TRBJ2-5; D gene unclear. CDR1 and CDR2 from the germline V gene are MNHGY and SAAAGT. The V end was cut by 4 bases, the J end by 5 bases, with 11 bases between. The CDR3 has 13 amino acids. The CDR3 DNA sequence: TGTGCCAGCAGTTCGAGTCGAATGGAGACCCAGTACTTC. It is translated as CASSSSRMETQYF.

The genes are TRBV6-8 and TRBJ1-2; D may be TRBD1 (5 bases). V was trimmed by 6 bases and J by 3 bases, leaving 14 bases between them. The length of the CDR3 is 14 residues. Germline CDR1 and CDR2: MNHGY and SAAAGT. The CDR3 DNA reads TGTGCCAGCAGCTGGGAGGGGTTGGACTATGGCTACACCTTC. Its translation: CASSWEGLDYGYTF.

The chain joins TRBV5-1 to TRBJ2-1; 11 positions match TRBD1. Trimming removed 5 bases from V and 8 bases from J; junction bases left unmatched: 6. Germline-derived CDR1 and CDR2 are SGHRS and YFSETQ. The CDR3 runs 14 residues. Here the CDR3 reads CASRGTGGADEQFF. The CDR3 coding sequence is TGCGCCAGCAGAGGGACAGGGGGTGCGGATGAGCAGTTCTTC.

This clone has more than one count but fewer than ten. This sequence joins TRBV19 and TRBJ1-6; D uncertain. The CDR3 extends over 14 amino acids. The germline CDR1 and CDR2 sequences are LNHDA and SQIVND (reference sequence). Trimming took 5 bases from V and 8 from J, leaving 13 bases between them. The CDR3 bases are TGTGCCAGTAGTCAAGCTCAATGGGATTCACCCCTCCACTTT. Translating it yields CASSQAQWDSPLHF.

This clone was detected only a few times. The V call is TRBV19, the J call TRBJ1-2; a weak D match, TRBD1 (5 bases). V shed 5 bases and J shed 4 bases, with 8 bases lying between them. CDR1 and CDR2 (germline): LNHDA, SQIVND (reference sequence). The CDR3 covers 12 residues. CDR3 sequence (DNA): TGTGCCAGTAGTCTAGGGACCTATGGCTACACCTTC. It translates to CASSLGTYGYTF.

The J gene is TRBJ2-5, the V gene TRBV6-7, with 8 bases lining up with TRBD2. TRBV6-7 is assigned to the ORF class and has an uncertain function. The CDR3 spans 16 residues. V dropped 5 bases and J dropped 1; count of bases not matched to a gene: 9. The CDR3 nucleotides are TGTGCCAGCAGTGAGATACGGGGGGGCCCCCAAGAGACCCAGTACTTC. This codes for CASSEIRGGPQETQYF.

V and J are TRBV7-5 and TRBJ1-2; the listed D gene, TRBD1, was not tested against the DNA. TRBV7-5 is termed a pseudogene. This CDR3 is 16 amino acids long. The CDR3 is CASSWYRGVTNYGYTF. CDR3 nucleotides: TGTGCCAGCAGCTGGTACAGGGGGGTCACTAACTATGGCTACACCTTC.

In this sample, this clone is medium-sized. J is TRBJ1-2 and V is TRBV11-3; D is ambiguous. The CDR3 contains 14 residues. The germline V gene has CDR1 SGHNT and CDR2 YENEEA. The V and J ends lost 5 bases and 8 bases respectively, with 18 bases between them. This CDR3 reads CASSPYSALGGYTF. The CDR3 nucleotides read TGTGCCAGCAGCCCCTATTCGGCCCTTGGAGGCTACACCTTC.

The chain recombines TRBV19 with TRBJ1-1; TRBD1 matches 9 bases. The CDR3 is 14 amino acids. The germline gives CDR1 LNHDA, CDR2 SQIVND (reference sequence). V lost 6 bases to trimming and J lost 5 bases; unmatched junction nucleotides: 7. CDR3 in amino acids: CASSPGQGWTEAFF. Written as DNA, the CDR3 is TGTGCCAGTAGCCCGGGACAGGGTTGGACTGAAGCTTTCTTT.

The table lists this clone with a few counts. The chain uses TRBV6-8 and TRBJ1-3; D not certain. V was clipped by 2 bases and J by 4 bases, with 9 bases between them. This CDR3 contains 14 residues. Germline V lookup: CDR1 MNHGY, CDR2 SAAAGT. CDR3 in amino acids: CASSYPLSGNTIYF. The CDR3 coding sequence is TGTGCCAGCAGTTACCCCCTGAGCGGAAACACCATATATTTT.

The chain carries TRBV18 and TRBJ2-7; D ambiguous. V shed 3 bases and J shed 2 bases, with 11 bases lying between them. The CDR3 spans 14 residues. CDR1 is KGHSH, CDR2 LQKENI, per germline. CDR3 amino acids: CASSPPSLAYEQYF. The CDR3 nucleotides read TGTGCCAGCTCACCTCCCTCCTTAGCCTACGAGCAGTACTTC.

The V call is TRBV12-5, the J call TRBJ2-7; TRBD1 agrees at 9 bases. CDR1 LGHNT and CDR2 FRNRAP come from the germline V gene. The length of the CDR3 is 17 residues. Unmatched junction bases numbered 11, after V lost 3 bases and J lost 2 bases. This CDR3 is CASGLARGQGRTYEQYF. For the CDR3, the DNA is TGTGCTAGTGGTTTAGCTCGTGGACAGGGGAGAACCTACGAGCAGTACTTC.